This T cell receptor (beta chain) was obtained from a study of post-analysis software for immune sequencing data. The study's findings and limits: Elevated frequency relative to controls characterized four or five TRBV segments in patients, TRBV5-6, TRBV5-1 and TRBV20-1 among them.

The germline V gene has CDR1 SEHNR and CDR2 FQNEAQ (reference sequence). The CDR3 is 19 residues long. V trimming: 4 bases; J trimming: 3 bases; junction bases outside the gene matches: 18. TCR beta cDNA libraries had unique molecular identifiers. With about 0.95 to 10 million T cells as the source, 400,000 to 550,000 cDNA molecules resulted. TCRdb used MiXCR to reprocess the PCR reads, holding one entry per CDR3 protein. This table holds roughly 400,000 distinct CDR3 sequences, approximately 37% found once. As to this clonotype: Antigen: not known.

The source is a girl aged 2-15 years with multiple sclerosis. The specimen sequenced was blood. V is TRBV7-9 and J is TRBJ2-1; 7 bases agree with TRBD1. As DNA, the CDR3 is TGTGCCAGCAGCTCCTATACCCAACGGACAGGCAAGGGCTACAATGAGCAGTTCTTC. Protein sequence: CASSSYTQRTGKGYNEQFF.